The 32 T cell receptor beta chains given below trace back to one sample, sequenced in a study of blood T cell repertoires in COVID-19. The protocol was immunoSEQ multiplex PCR, while the TCRdb copy is restricted to in-frame clones and leaves out a portion. This sample has some 70,000 clones, with 80% to 90% found just once. The sequenced sample was peripheral blood. The source is a woman aged 55-69 years with acute or convalescent COVID-19.

The chain uses TRBV28 and TRBJ2-5; 14 nucleotides match TRBD2. The germline V gene encodes CDR1 MDHEN and CDR2 SYDVKM. J lost 1 base, V lost 3 bases, and 4 bases had no gene match. This CDR3 spans 17 amino acids. CDR3: CASSLTSGGAFQETQYF. The CDR3 region has the DNA TGTGCCAGCAGTTTGACTAGCGGGGGGGCCTTCCAAGAGACCCAGTACTTC.

CDR3 nucleotides: TGCGCCAGCAGTGCGACAGACATCTACGAGCAGTACTTC. Protein: CASSATDIYEQYF. The gene calls are TRBV10-2 and TRBJ2-7; the D gene is possibly TRBD1 (5 bases). CDR3 length equals 13 residues. The germline V gene encodes CDR1 WSHSY and CDR2 SAAADI. The germline V and J ends were trimmed by 4 bases and 3 bases, with 10 bases remaining between them.

The chain uses TRBV18 and TRBJ2-4, with D perhaps TRBD1 (6 bases). V dropped 0 bases and J dropped 0 bases, with 9 bases sitting between them. The CDR3 is 16 amino acids. Germline assignment: CDR1 KGHSH and CDR2 LQKENI. The CDR3 sequence is CASSPPSGVAKNIQYF. DNA for the CDR3: TGTGCCAGCTCACCACCTTCAGGGGTAGCCAAAAACATTCAGTACTTC. Full variable domain (rest looked up from reference TRBV18 and TRBJ2-4): NAGVMQNPRHLVRRRGQEARLRCSPMKGHSHVYWYRQLPEEGLKFMVYLQKENIIDESGMPKERFSAEFPKEGPSILRIQQVVRGDSAAYFCASSPPSGVAKNIQYFGAGTRLSVL.

The chain links TRBV24-1 to TRBJ2-1, with 9 bases matching TRBD1. The CDR3 loop spans 15 amino acids. Trimming took 3 bases from V and 7 from J; bases not matched to a gene: 6. Germline loops: CDR1 KGHDR, CDR2 SFDVKD. The CDR3 DNA sequence: TGTGCCACCAGTGATGGCGGGACAGGGAAGAATGAGCAGTTCTTC. This sequence encodes CATSDGGTGKNEQFF.

This chain joins TRBV2 and TRBJ1-1, with 8 bases matching TRBD1. CDR1 and CDR2 from the germline V gene are SNHLY and FYNNEI. V lost 9 bases to trimming and J lost 1 base; unmatched junction nucleotides: 4. The CDR3 is 13 residues long. The CDR3 loop reads CARQGGPNTEAFF. The DNA of the CDR3 is TGTGCCAGACAGGGGGGTCCGAACACTGAAGCTTTCTTT.

V is TRBV5-1 and J is TRBJ2-3; D is perhaps TRBD2 (5 bases). The germline V gene encodes CDR1 SGHRS and CDR2 YFSETQ. Trimming removed 0 bases at V and 3 bases at J, with 11 bases between. The CDR3 is 15 residues long. The CDR3 reads CASSLALSETDTQYF. The CDR3, as DNA: TGCGCCAGCAGCTTGGCCCTTAGCGAGACAGATACGCAGTATTTT. The full variable domain, completed using reference TRBV5-1 and TRBJ2-3, is KAGVTQTPRYLIKTRGQQVTLSCSPISGHRSVSWYQQTPGQGLQFLFEYFSETQRNKGNFPGRFSGRQFSNSRSEMNVSTLELGDSALYLCASSLALSETDTQYFGPGTRLTVL.

The V gene is TRBV5-1, the J gene TRBJ2-1; 11 bases agree with TRBD2. CDR1 and CDR2 from the germline V gene are SGHRS and YFSETQ. This CDR3 contains 17 residues. Trimming took 4 bases from V and 5 from J; bases not matched to a gene: 11. The CDR3 loop reads CASSRFAGLAENNEQFF. CDR3 bases: TGCGCCAGCAGCCGGTTCGCGGGACTAGCGGAGAACAATGAGCAGTTCTTC.

The gene calls are TRBV7-6 and TRBJ2-7, with D maybe TRBD1 (6 bases). The CDR3 sequence is 16 residues long. CDR1 is SGHVS, CDR2 FNYEAQ, per germline. V was trimmed by 5 bases and J by 1 base, leaving 18 bases between them. For the CDR3, the DNA is TGTGCCAGCAGCCATTACCGACAGGCCAAATCCTACGAGCAGTACTTC. It specifies CASSHYRQAKSYEQYF.

The gene calls are TRBV10-3 and TRBJ1-1; 9 nucleotides align to TRBD1. Per the germline V gene, CDR1 is ENHRY and CDR2 is SYGVKD. V shed 10 bases and J 5 bases; nucleotides not matched to a gene: 8. The CDR3 runs 13 residues. CDR3 DNA sequence: TGTGCCACACAGGGGGCGTCTGGGACTGAAGCTTTCTTT. The encoded protein is CATQGASGTEAFF.

V is TRBV7-9 and J is TRBJ1-4, with a possible D match to TRBD1 (5 bases). V was shortened by 1 base and J by 3 bases, with 9 bases between the two germline ends. The CDR3 is 15 residues long. The germline CDR1 and CDR2 sequences are SEHNR and FQNEAQ (reference sequence). This CDR3 is CASSLEGLPNEKLFF. CDR3 nucleotides: TGTGCCAGCAGCTTAGAGGGGCTACCTAATGAAAAACTGTTTTTT.

This rearrangement joins TRBV27 to TRBJ2-7; 12 nucleotides align to TRBD2. CDR1 MNHEY and CDR2 SMNVEV come from the germline V gene (reference sequence). This CDR3 spans 15 amino acids. With 6 bases clipped from V and 3 bases from J, the junction kept 6 bases outside the gene matches. The CDR3 DNA is TGTGCCAGCAGACGACTAGCGGGAGCCAGCTACGAGCAGTACTTC. This gives the protein CASRRLAGASYEQYF.

This sequence joins TRBV16 and TRBJ2-3; unclear D gene. This CDR3 contains 11 residues. With 4 bases removed from V and 9 bases from J, the gap between germline ends came to 8 bases. CDR1 and CDR2 from the germline V gene are KGHSY and FQNENV. The CDR3 DNA sequence: TGTGCCAGCAGCCCCGGTGAGACGCAGTATTTT. This translates into CASSPGETQYF.

CDR3 in amino acids: CASSYSTGFGNTIYF. CDR3 bases: TGTGCCAGCAGTTACTCCACAGGGTTTGGAAACACCATATATTTT. The gene calls are TRBV6-5 and TRBJ1-3, with a weak D call TRBD1 (6 bases). Per the germline V gene, CDR1 is MNHEY and CDR2 is SVGAGI. V was clipped by 0 bases and J by 3 bases, with 9 bases between them. The CDR3 sequence is 15 residues long.

This clone was seen just once. The V and J genes are TRBV19 and TRBJ1-2, with 8 positions matching TRBD1. Germline trimming cut 5 bases from V and 7 bases from J; bases unmatched to any gene: 6. The CDR3 totals 13 residues. CDR1 and CDR2 (germline): LNHDA, SQIVND (reference sequence). CDR3 nucleotide sequence: TGTGCCAGTAGTGCATCCGGACAGGGTGGCTACACCTTC. Protein: CASSASGQGGYTF. Using reference TRBV19 and TRBJ1-2 for the parts outside the CDR3, the full variable domain is DGGITQSPKYLFRKEGQNVTLSCEQNLNHDAMYWYRQDPGQGLRLIYYSQIVNDFQKGDIAEGYSVSREKKESFPLTVTSAQKNPTAFYLCASSASGQGGYTFGSGTRLTVV.

This clone was counted between two and nine times. The chain is built from TRBV27 and TRBJ2-7, with a possible D match to TRBD2 (7 bases). This CDR3 has 15 amino acids. CDR1 and CDR2 (germline): MNHEY, SMNVEV (reference sequence). Deletions cut 2 bases from V and 5 bases from J, with 16 bases between. CDR3: CASSLRRGGGDEQYF. The CDR3 region has the DNA TGTGCCAGCAGTTTACGGAGGGGGGGTGGGGACGAGCAGTACTTC.

This chain joins TRBV27 and TRBJ2-5, with 9 bases identical to TRBD1. Germline V gives CDR1 MNHEY, CDR2 SMNVEV (reference sequence). V shed 4 bases, J shed 2 bases, and the junction held 11 bases outside the gene matches. CDR3 length: 17 amino acids. The CDR3 sequence: CASSSQQGARDQETQYF. For the CDR3, the DNA is TGTGCCAGCAGTTCTCAACAGGGGGCGAGAGATCAAGAGACCCAGTACTTC.

V and J are TRBV6-4 and TRBJ2-5; 8 bases map to TRBD2. Trimming at V came to 0 bases and at J to 3 bases, leaving 9 bases not matched to a gene. Germline lookup yields CDR1 MRHNA and CDR2 SNTAGT. There are 17 residues in the CDR3. This CDR3 is CASSDSILSGIEETQYF. The CDR3 DNA reads TGTGCCAGCAGTGACTCGATTCTTAGCGGGATAGAAGAGACCCAGTACTTC.

The genes are TRBV29-1 and TRBJ2-7, with 8 bases aligning to TRBD1. CDR1 and CDR2 (germline): SQVTM, ANQGSEA. The CDR3 contains 13 residues. Trimming at V came to 6 bases and at J to 4 bases, leaving 8 bases not matched to a gene. CDR3 in DNA: TGCAGCGTCACAGAGGACAGGGTGTACGAGCAGTACTTC. The encoded protein is CSVTEDRVYEQYF.

CDR3 protein: CASSQNQGLNSPLHF. DNA for the CDR3: TGTGCCAGCAGTCAGAACCAGGGGCTGAATTCACCCCTCCACTTT. The rearrangement uses TRBV28 and TRBJ1-6; D is perhaps TRBD1 (6 bases). V was cut by 5 bases and J by 7 bases, with 15 bases left in between. The CDR3 has 15 residues. Germline-derived CDR1 and CDR2 are MDHEN and SYDVKM.

The chain uses TRBV5-1 and TRBJ1-5; D might be TRBD1 (5 bases). Between the trimmed V and J ends, which lost 0 bases and 4 bases, there was a span of 8 bases. The CDR3 length is 14 residues. The germline V gene has CDR1 SGHRS and CDR2 YFSETQ. The CDR3 loop reads CASSLAGGNQPQHF. CDR3 nucleotide sequence: TGCGCCAGCAGCTTGGCGGGGGGAAATCAGCCCCAGCATTTT. Variable domain in full (rest from reference TRBV5-1 and TRBJ1-5): KAGVTQTPRYLIKTRGQQVTLSCSPISGHRSVSWYQQTPGQGLQFLFEYFSETQRNKGNFPGRFSGRQFSNSRSEMNVSTLELGDSALYLCASSLAGGNQPQHFGDGTRLSIL.

The rearrangement joins TRBV5-1 to TRBJ1-1; the D is unclear. Trimming took off 0 bases at V and 4 bases at J, with 7 bases between the two ends. Germline V CDR1 and CDR2: SGHRS, YFSETQ. The CDR3 sequence is 13 residues long. The CDR3 loop reads CASSLDTVTEAFF. The CDR3 DNA sequence: TGCGCCAGCAGCTTGGATACAGTCACTGAAGCTTTCTTT.

This chain connects TRBV6-4 to TRBJ2-2; 7 nucleotides line up with TRBD2. Germline V gene lookup returns CDR1 MRHNA and CDR2 SNTAGT. V lost 6 bases, J lost 2 bases, and 6 bases stayed unmatched. The CDR3 totals 15 residues. CDR3 region: CASRNLAGNTGELFF. The CDR3 DNA reads as TGTGCCAGCAGGAACTTAGCGGGTAACACCGGGGAGCTGTTTTTT.

The chain is built from TRBV19 and TRBJ2-3; the D gene is possibly TRBD2 (5 bases). Trimming shortened V by 2 bases and J by 0 bases, and 12 bases separated the two germline ends. This CDR3 is built from 16 residues. The germline V gene encodes CDR1 LNHDA and CDR2 SQIVND (reference sequence). The CDR3 coding sequence is TGTGCCAGTAGTATAAGGGAGCTCTCTAGCACAGATACGCAGTATTTT. This encodes CASSIRELSSTDTQYF.

The rearrangement uses TRBV30 and TRBJ1-5; maybe TRBD1 (5 bases). CDR1 GTSNPN and CDR2 SVGIG come from the germline V gene (reference sequence). Trimming left V 1 base short and J 2 bases short, with 18 bases between. The CDR3 has 17 amino acids. CDR3 in amino acids: CAWSAGTFMGGNQPQHF. CDR3 nucleotides: TGTGCCTGGAGTGCGGGGACTTTTATGGGCGGCAATCAGCCCCAGCATTTT.

The sample holds a few counts of this clone. The rearrangement links TRBV2 to TRBJ2-2; 13 nucleotides agree with TRBD2. The CDR3 extends over 15 amino acids. V dropped 5 bases and J dropped 6; count of bases not matched to a gene: 3. Germline loops: CDR1 SNHLY, CDR2 FYNNEI. The CDR3 spells CASSKGLAGSGELFF. The CDR3 DNA reads as TGTGCCAGCAGTAAGGGACTAGCGGGATCCGGGGAGCTGTTTTTT.

CDR3 sequence (DNA): TGTGCCAGCAGCGGGGGGTCCTCCTACGAGCAGTACTTC. It codes for CASSGGSSYEQYF. The chain carries TRBV7-6 and TRBJ2-7; a possible D gene is TRBD2 (6 bases). The length of the CDR3 is 13 residues. With 5 bases removed from V and 0 bases from J, the gap between germline ends came to 8 bases. The germline gives CDR1 SGHVS, CDR2 FNYEAQ.

The chain carries TRBV5-1 and TRBJ1-1; 9 bases map to TRBD1. After removal of 4 bases from V and 4 bases from J, the junction contained 14 bases not matched to a gene. Germline V lookup: CDR1 SGHRS, CDR2 YFSETQ. The CDR3 spans 17 residues. CDR3 protein: CASSQGQGSFLGTEAFF. CDR3 in DNA: TGCGCCAGCAGCCAAGGACAGGGGTCTTTTCTGGGCACTGAAGCTTTCTTT.

The chain uses TRBV2 and TRBJ1-1; D might be TRBD1 (5 bases). Trimming cost V 0 bases and J 1 base, with 15 bases left between them. CDR1 and CDR2 (germline): SNHLY, FYNNEI. The CDR3 totals 17 residues. This chain's CDR3 is CASSEALTGGWNTEAFF. The CDR3 DNA follows: TGTGCCAGCAGTGAAGCGCTCACGGGGGGGTGGAACACTGAAGCTTTCTTT.

V usage is TRBV19 and J usage is TRBJ2-7; D is perhaps TRBD2 (6 bases). V was clipped by 6 bases and J by 2 bases, with 14 bases between them. The germline gives CDR1 LNHDA, CDR2 SQIVND (reference sequence). The CDR3 spans 14 residues. In DNA, the CDR3 is TGTGCCAGTAGCCCCGACGGACTACCCTACGAGCAGTACTTC. It is translated as CASSPDGLPYEQYF.

The CDR3 nucleotides read TGTGCCAGCAGTCCTTGGGCTGACAGCAACTATGGCTACACCTTC. It codes for CASSPWADSNYGYTF. The chain uses TRBV6-5 and TRBJ1-2; TRBD1 is a possible D gene (5 bases). This CDR3 region has 15 residues. The germline V gene encodes CDR1 MNHEY and CDR2 SVGAGI. V was cut by 5 bases and J by 2 bases, with 15 bases left in between.

The J gene is TRBJ2-7, the V gene TRBV9; 12 nucleotides line up with TRBD1. V lost 0 bases to trimming and J lost 6 bases; unmatched junction nucleotides: 4. There are 15 residues in the CDR3. Germline V lookup: CDR1 SGDLS, CDR2 YYNGEE. The CDR3 spells CASSVEGQGAREQYF. In DNA, the CDR3 is TGTGCCAGCAGCGTAGAGGGACAGGGGGCCCGCGAGCAGTACTTC.

The V call is TRBV19, the J call TRBJ1-5; no definite D call. The CDR3 runs to 14 residues. CDR1 is LNHDA and CDR2 is SQIVND in the germline V gene (reference sequence). Trimming cost V 7 bases and J 5 bases, with 15 bases left between them. CDR3 nucleotide sequence: TGTGCCAGTACCCGGTGGGAGGGCTATCAGCCCCAGCATTTT. It is translated as CASTRWEGYQPQHF.